The 30 T cell receptor beta chains given below trace back to one sample, sequenced in a study of blood T cell repertoires in COVID-19. Profiled with immunoSEQ multiplex PCR; TCRdb holds only in-frame clones, not every one. In the table there are more than 150,000 clones, 65% to 90% of which are singletons. Sequenced sample: peripheral blood. These receptors originate from a man in his 60s with acute or convalescent COVID-19.

The chain has TRBV27 and TRBJ1-1, with a tentative D call TRBD1 (5 bases). Trimming left V 6 bases short and J 6 bases short, with 17 bases between. Per germline, CDR1 MNHEY and CDR2 SMNVEV (reference sequence). The CDR3 runs 14 residues. The CDR3 coding sequence is TGTGCCAGCAGGACCGCGGAGGGGAGGGCTGAAGCTTTCTTT. Its translation is CASRTAEGRAEAFF.

The chain carries TRBV6-6 and TRBJ2-3, with 7 bases lining up with TRBD2. The ends lost 6 bases at V and 1 base at J; junction bases unmatched: 22. The CDR3 is 20 residues long. Germline values: CDR1 MNHNY, CDR2 SVGAGI (reference sequence). In DNA, the CDR3 is TGTGCCAGCAGCCGCTGGAGGTCGGGCGGGGGAGGAGGGGGCACAGATACGCAGTATTTT. This codes for CASSRWRSGGGGGGTDTQYF.

The chain couples TRBV28 to TRBJ1-2, with 7 bases that match TRBD1. The CDR3 contains 11 residues. With 6 bases clipped from V and 7 bases from J, the junction kept 2 bases outside the gene matches. Per germline, CDR1 MDHEN and CDR2 SYDVKM. CDR3 amino acids: CASRRQGGYTF. DNA of the CDR3: TGTGCCAGCAGACGACAGGGTGGCTACACCTTC.

The chain is built from TRBV4-1 and TRBJ2-2, with a tentative D call TRBD2 (5 bases). CDR1 is MGHRA and CDR2 is YSYEKL in the germline V gene. This CDR3 is built from 17 residues. V was pared by 0 bases and J by 1 base, with 12 bases between. The chain's CDR3 is CASSQDRGRMNTGELFF. The CDR3 DNA reads as TGCGCCAGCAGCCAAGATCGAGGGAGAATGAACACCGGGGAGCTGTTTTTT.

This chain uses TRBV7-2 with TRBJ2-7; a weak D match, TRBD2 (6 bases). The CDR3 is 15 residues long. Germline CDR1 SGHTA, CDR2 FQGNSA. Trimming left V 0 bases short and J 4 bases short, with 13 bases between. This CDR3 reads CASSLAGTGAYEQYF. The CDR3 coding sequence is TGTGCCAGCAGCTTAGCGGGAACGGGAGCTTACGAGCAGTACTTC.

The gene calls are TRBV7-8 and TRBJ2-2; D is undetermined. CDR3 length equals 13 residues. V dropped 8 bases and J dropped 1 base, with 8 bases sitting between them. Germline V gene data show CDR1 as SGHVS and CDR2 as FQNEAQ. CDR3 residues: CASGEENTGELFF. The DNA of the CDR3 is TGTGCCAGCGGAGAAGAGAACACCGGGGAGCTGTTTTTT.

This chain joins TRBV30 and TRBJ1-2, with D possibly matching TRBD1 (5 bases). The germline gives CDR1 GTSNPN, CDR2 SVGIG (reference sequence). V shed 0 bases and J shed 2 bases, with 22 bases lying between them. This CDR3 region has 18 residues. This CDR3 is CAWSVRPQGKGVNYGYTF. CDR3 DNA: TGTGCCTGGAGTGTACGCCCCCAGGGAAAAGGGGTAAACTATGGCTACACCTTC.

This chain links TRBV30 with TRBJ1-4; 7 bases line up with TRBD1. The V and J ends lost 3 bases and 7 bases, in that order; junction bases with no gene match: 8. CDR3 length equals 14 residues. Per germline, CDR1 GTSNPN and CDR2 SVGIG (reference sequence). CDR3 region: CAWSAPSGGEKLFF. The CDR3 DNA follows: TGTGCCTGGAGCGCCCCGTCAGGGGGTGAAAAACTGTTTTTT.

The chain joins TRBV20-1 to TRBJ2-7, with TRBD1 matching 7 bases. V shed 3 bases, J shed 3 bases, and the junction held 14 bases outside the gene matches. The CDR3 totals 16 residues. Germline V gene sequence: CDR1 DFQATT, CDR2 SNEGSKA (reference sequence). The CDR3, as DNA: TGCAGTGCTAGTCTACTCGACAGGGTGAGTGTCTACGAGCAGTACTTC. It yields the protein CSASLLDRVSVYEQYF.

The chain combines TRBV19 with TRBJ1-4, with a possible D match to TRBD1 (5 bases). V was clipped by 9 bases and J by 0 bases, with 23 bases between them. Germline V gives CDR1 LNHDA, CDR2 SQIVND (reference sequence). The CDR3 extends over 18 amino acids. The CDR3 sequence is CASPPGLLYLATNEKLFF. The CDR3 DNA sequence: TGTGCCAGCCCTCCGGGACTTCTATACCTTGCAACTAATGAAAAACTGTTTTTT. Full variable domain (remainder filled in from reference TRBV19 and TRBJ1-4): DGGITQSPKYLFRKEGQNVTLSCEQNLNHDAMYWYRQDPGQGLRLIYYSQIVNDFQKGDIAEGYSVSREKKESFPLTVTSAQKNPTAFYLCASPPGLLYLATNEKLFFGSGTQLSVL.

This chain joins TRBV5-1 and TRBJ1-2; the match to TRBD1 covers 8 bases. The CDR3 covers 16 residues. V dropped 3 bases and J dropped 6; count of bases not matched to a gene: 13. Germline CDR1 and CDR2: SGHRS and YFSETQ. The CDR3 loop is CASSYFSGQGAHGYTF. The CDR3 DNA reads TGCGCCAGCAGCTACTTTTCGGGGCAGGGGGCTCATGGCTACACCTTC.

In this sample, this clone turned up a few times. One end of the junction does not line up with germline, which may come from a read error. The J gene is TRBJ2-7, the V gene TRBV7-9, with a possible D match to TRBD2 (5 bases). Germline CDR1 is SEHNR and CDR2 is FQNEAQ (reference sequence). The CDR3 consists of 14 residues. CDR3 bases: TGTGCCAGCAGCTTAGAACTAGTGGGCTACGAGCAGTGCTTC. The encoded protein is CASSLELVGYEQCF.

The CDR3, as DNA: TGTGCCAGCAGTTCTTGGACAGGGGGCAAACATGGCTACACCTTC. It codes for CASSSWTGGKHGYTF. The chain joins TRBV6-5 to TRBJ1-2, with 11 bases fitting TRBD1. Germline CDR1 MNHEY, CDR2 SVGAGI. The CDR3 spans 15 residues. V was pared by 4 bases and J by 6 bases, with 7 bases of the junction left unmatched.

This chain connects TRBV28 to TRBJ1-6, with 9 bases aligning to TRBD1. With 5 bases clipped from V and 7 bases from J, the junction kept 6 bases outside the gene matches. Germline CDR1 and CDR2: MDHEN and SYDVKM. The CDR3 has 15 residues. For the CDR3, the DNA is TGTGCCAGCAGTCCACCGGGACAGGGAAATTCACCCCTCCACTTT. Encoded protein: CASSPPGQGNSPLHF.

This sequence joins TRBV7-3 and TRBJ2-1; no clear D. Germline assignment: CDR1 SGHTA and CDR2 FQGTGA. The V end was cut by 0 bases, the J end by 5 bases, with 5 bases between. The CDR3 is 13 residues long. CDR3 sequence reads: CASSLTRNNEQFF. DNA of the CDR3: TGTGCCAGCAGCTTAACCCGTAACAATGAGCAGTTCTTC.

The gene calls are TRBV6-2 or TRBV6-3 and TRBJ2-7; D is undetermined. The length of the CDR3 is 14 residues. V lost 2 bases to trimming and J lost 3 bases, with 11 bases between them. The germline gives CDR1 MNHEY, CDR2 SVGEGT. CDR3 coding DNA: TGTGCCAGCAGTTACGATGTGAGGATCTACGAGCAGTACTTC. Protein product: CASSYDVRIYEQYF.

This clone was observed a few times. The J gene is TRBJ2-7, the V gene TRBV6-1; 9 bases agree with TRBD1. Germline trimming cut 3 bases from V and 4 bases from J; bases unmatched to any gene: 4. Per the germline V gene, CDR1 is MNHNS and CDR2 is SASEGT. The CDR3 totals 14 residues. This CDR3 reads CASSDPGQGYEQYF. The DNA for the CDR3 is TGTGCCAGCAGTGATCCGGGACAGGGTTACGAGCAGTACTTC.

The chain combines TRBV19 with TRBJ2-7, with 9 bases matching TRBD1. CDR1 LNHDA and CDR2 SQIVND come from the germline V gene (reference sequence). J was trimmed by 3 bases and V by 5 bases; bases with no gene match: 17. The CDR3 length is 18 residues. In DNA, the CDR3 is TGTGCCAGTAGTCCCCAGGGACCGGGACAGGGAAAGTTCTACGAGCAGTACTTC. Its protein product is CASSPQGPGQGKFYEQYF.

The chain has TRBV7-2 and TRBJ2-7, with 10 bases matching TRBD1. This CDR3 is built from 15 residues. The V and J ends lost 5 bases and 1 base, in that order; junction bases with no gene match: 5. CDR1 is SGHTA and CDR2 is FQGNSA in the germline V gene. The CDR3 DNA reads as TGTGCCAGCAGCAGGCCGGACAGGGGGTCCTACGAGCAGTACTTC. Amino acids: CASSRPDRGSYEQYF.

V gene TRBV5-4 combines with J gene TRBJ2-1; D remains ambiguous. Germline V gives CDR1 SGHNT, CDR2 YYREEE (reference sequence). V lost 3 bases and J lost 4, with 14 bases in between. This CDR3 comprises 15 residues. The CDR3 sequence is CASSSTNTVYNEQFF. The CDR3 DNA follows: TGTGCCAGCAGCTCAACGAATACAGTTTACAATGAGCAGTTCTTC.

The chain's CDR3 is CASSRGTAGGYEQYF. As DNA, the CDR3 is TGCGCCAGCAGCCGCGGGACAGCGGGGGGCTACGAGCAGTACTTC. The chain links TRBV5-1 to TRBJ2-7; TRBD2 agrees at 9 bases. V gave up 4 bases and J gave up 3 bases; unmatched junction bases: 8. From germline, CDR1 is SGHRS and CDR2 YFSETQ. This CDR3 spans 15 amino acids.

V gene TRBV11-2 combines with J gene TRBJ2-5; the D gene is possibly TRBD2 (5 bases). V was pared by 4 bases and J by 1 base, with 10 bases between. The germline gives CDR1 SGHAT, CDR2 FQNNGV. CDR3 size: 14 residues. The CDR3 nucleotides are TGTGCCAGCAGCTCTTCCGGGGTCCAAGAGACCCAGTACTTC. Translated, it gives CASSSSGVQETQYF.

The J gene is TRBJ1-1, the V gene TRBV7-9, with 7 bases that match TRBD1. The junction had 4 bases not matched to a gene; V was cut back by 7 bases and J by 5 bases. In germline, CDR1 is SEHNR, CDR2 FQNEAQ (reference sequence). This CDR3 spans 12 amino acids. CDR3 region: CASTSGGTEAFF. CDR3 bases: TGTGCCAGCACCTCAGGGGGAACTGAAGCTTTCTTT.

Only a few counts were recorded for this clone. The chain employs TRBV2 and TRBJ1-4, with 10 bases matching TRBD1. The germline gives CDR1 SNHLY, CDR2 FYNNEI. The CDR3 runs 15 residues. Unmatched junction bases numbered 2, after V lost 4 bases and J lost 3 bases. CDR3 in DNA: TGTGCCAGCAGTGGACAGGGGGCGGCTAATGAAAAACTGTTTTTT. Translating it yields CASSGQGAANEKLFF.

In its sample, this clone was seen once. This chain joins TRBV19 and TRBJ2-3; 8 nucleotides match TRBD2. Unmatched junction bases numbered 0, after V lost 3 bases and J lost 1 base. Germline assignment: CDR1 LNHDA and CDR2 SQIVND (reference sequence). The CDR3 spans 14 residues. In DNA, the CDR3 is TGTGCCAGTAGTATGACTAGCGGCACAGATACGCAGTATTTT. It codes for CASSMTSGTDTQYF.

V is TRBV2 and J is TRBJ2-3; D might be TRBD2 (6 bases). The CDR3 sequence is 15 residues long. V was pared by 7 bases and J by 3 bases, with 17 bases between. Germline V gene lookup returns CDR1 SNHLY and CDR2 FYNNEI. The CDR3 loop reads CASTHEGLKTDTQYF. The CDR3 nucleotides are TGTGCCAGCACCCATGAGGGACTCAAGACAGATACGCAGTATTTT. The full variable domain, completed using reference TRBV2 and TRBJ2-3, is EPEVTQTPSHQVTQMGQEVILRCVPISNHLYFYWYRQILGQKVEFLVSFYNNEISEKSEIFDDQFSVERPDGSNFTLKIRSTKLEDSAMYFCASTHEGLKTDTQYFGPGTRLTVL.

CDR3 in DNA: TGCAGCGGCAGAGGAGCGGGAGGGTCCACCGGGGAGCTGTTTTTT. It is translated as CSGRGAGGSTGELFF. The rearrangement uses TRBV29-1 and TRBJ2-2, with 10 positions matching TRBD2. The CDR3 covers 15 residues. Trimming cost V 7 bases and J 4 bases; bases outside gene matches: 9. Germline CDR1 SQVTM, CDR2 ANQGSEA.

This clone was recorded once. The chain employs TRBV6-5 and TRBJ2-2, with D maybe TRBD2 (5 bases). The CDR3 has 15 residues. Looked up from germline, CDR1 is MNHEY and CDR2 is SVGAGI. V dropped 7 bases and J dropped 3 bases, with 15 bases sitting between them. CDR3 nucleotide sequence: TGTGCCAGCACCCTCGGGGTATTGGACACCGGGGAGCTGTTTTTT. Encoded protein: CASTLGVLDTGELFF.

The chain couples TRBV7-6 to TRBJ1-1; TRBD1 might be the D (6 bases). Deletions cut 5 bases from V and 1 base from J, with 11 bases between. Germline lookup yields CDR1 SGHVS and CDR2 FNYEAQ. The CDR3 is 14 residues long. As DNA, the CDR3 is TGTGCCAGCAGCCAGGGACATGGGAACACTGAAGCTTTCTTT. Amino acids: CASSQGHGNTEAFF.

The chain joins TRBV13 to TRBJ1-1, with unresolved D. The CDR3 loop spans 11 amino acids. V lost 7 bases and J 1 base, leaving 4 bases between the germline ends. Germline CDR1 and CDR2: PRHDT and FYEKMQ (reference sequence). The CDR3 reads CASTRNTEAFF. The CDR3 bases are TGTGCCAGCACCCGGAACACTGAAGCTTTCTTT.